This TCR beta chain was retrieved from a study of blood T cell repertoires in COVID-19. Study-wide background: Acute and convalescent COVID-19 specimens originated in the United States, Italy and Spain.

Sequencing was performed with immunoSEQ multiplex PCR; in TCRdb, only in-frame clones are kept and a portion is missing. The repertoire holds 150,000 to 200,000 clones, with 75% to 80% as singletons. The length of the CDR3 is 15 residues. Germline CDR1 reads MNHEY; CDR2 reads SMNVEV (reference sequence). J was trimmed by 0 bases and V by 4 bases; bases with no gene match: 3. V and J are TRBV27 and TRBJ1-2; 9 bases agree with TRBD1. The receptor comes from a woman in her sixties or seventies with acute or convalescent COVID-19. Material for sequencing was peripheral blood. CDR3 sequence: CASSWGQGPNYGYTF. The CDR3 DNA follows: TGTGCCAGCAGTTGGGGACAGGGCCCTAACTATGGCTACACCTTC.